What follows are 8 T cell receptor beta chains derived from one specimen sequenced in a study of metastatic and nonmetastatic thyroid tumors. With MiXCR, TCRdb called clones anew from the PCR reads. Of over 15,000 clones in the sample, less than 30% were seen once. Among the patients, none had received any treatment before thyroid surgery. Sequenced: tumor tissue. The receptors derive from a male donor with papillary thyroid cancer or a benign thyroid nodule (not recorded which). Some clones in this sample may be carry-over from other donors' samples.

This sequence joins TRBV2 and TRBJ1-6; D is ambiguous. With 8 bases removed from V and 13 bases from J, the gap between germline ends came to 12 bases. The CDR3 length is 11 residues. The germline V gene has CDR1 SNHLY and CDR2 FYNNEI. The CDR3 loop is CASSRVAPLHF. CDR3 DNA sequence: TGTGCCAGCTCACGGGTCGCGCCCCTCCACTTT. The whole variable domain, remainder taken from reference TRBV2 and TRBJ1-6, is EPEVTQTPSHQVTQMGQEVILRCVPISNHLYFYWYRQILGQKVEFLVSFYNNEISEKSEIFDDQFSVERPDGSNFTLKIRSTKLEDSAMYFCASSRVAPLHFGNGTRLTVT.

This clone has only one observation. The chain has TRBV30 and TRBJ1-3; unclear D gene. This CDR3 has 13 amino acids. From germline, CDR1 is GTSNPN and CDR2 SVGIG (reference sequence). The V and J ends lost 1 base and 4 bases respectively, with 8 bases between them. CDR3 DNA sequence: TGTGCCTGGAGTGCCCTGGGCGGAAACACCATATATTTT. It is translated as CAWSALGGNTIYF.

This sequence joins TRBV6-9 and TRBJ2-7, with 8 bases lining up with TRBD1. V lost 4 bases, J lost 4 bases, and 6 bases stayed unmatched. Germline V gives CDR1 MNHGY, CDR2 SVAAGI. The CDR3 extends over 14 amino acids. This chain's CDR3 is CASSSRTGLYEQYF. The CDR3 DNA sequence: TGTGCCAGCAGTTCCAGGACAGGGCTTTACGAGCAGTACTTC.

This clone appeared many times. The chain uses TRBV4-1 and TRBJ1-6; TRBD1 aligns across 9 bases. The length of the CDR3 is 15 residues. V gave up 4 bases and J gave up 10 bases; unmatched junction bases: 8. The germline gives CDR1 MGHRA, CDR2 YSYEKL. In nucleotides, the CDR3 is TGCGCCAGCAGCCGACAGGGGGGAGCAGAATCACCCCTCCACTTT. Amino acid sequence: CASSRQGGAESPLHF.

Only a few counts were recorded for this clone. The chain links TRBV7-2 to TRBJ1-6; D ambiguous. CDR1 is SGHTA, CDR2 FQGNSA, per germline. The CDR3 totals 12 residues. Trimming removed 5 bases from V and 2 bases from J, with 1 base in between. This chain's CDR3 is CASSPYNSPLHF. For the CDR3, the DNA is TGTGCCAGCAGCCCCTATAATTCACCCCTCCACTTT.

This clone was counted ten times or more. The genes are TRBV19 and TRBJ1-1, with TRBD1 matching over 7 bases. This CDR3 is built from 15 residues. The germline CDR1 and CDR2 sequences are LNHDA and SQIVND (reference sequence). The J segment lost 1 base and the V segment lost 6 bases, leaving 8 bases of the junction unmatched. CDR3 DNA: TGTGCCAGTAGGCACAGGGGAGGGAAGAACACTGAAGCTTTCTTT. The encoded protein is CASRHRGGKNTEAFF.

There are many counts of this clone. V gene TRBV2 combines with J gene TRBJ2-7; 9 nucleotides align to TRBD2. V dropped 6 bases and J dropped 4; count of bases not matched to a gene: 4. The CDR3 is 13 amino acids. Germline assignment: CDR1 SNHLY and CDR2 FYNNEI. CDR3 DNA sequence: TGTGCCAGCAGAAGGACTAGCGAATACGAGCAGTACTTC. Translated: CASRRTSEYEQYF.

This clone was observed at least ten times. The chain links TRBV10-3 to TRBJ2-3; D is possibly TRBD2 (6 bases). The CDR3 covers 16 residues. Between the trimmed V and J ends, which lost 8 bases and 6 bases, there was a span of 24 bases. Looked up from germline, CDR1 is ENHRY and CDR2 is SYGVKD. CDR3 loop: CAIEAAGSSGPDTQYF. The CDR3 coding sequence is TGTGCCATCGAGGCTGCAGGGTCCAGCGGGCCGGATACGCAGTATTTT.